This T cell receptor beta chain was profiled in a study of cytomegalovirus exposure and HLA in healthy donors. Study-wide context: The same platform used for the approximately 700 first-cohort repertoires was also used for the 120 validation repertoires, as a later analysis reported. Whole-study findings and limits: The investigators catalogued 180 or so TCR beta chains as cytomegalovirus-associated. Whilst most TCR sequences proved rare, a subset of public TCRs occurred across many donors. In vitro testing confirmed a few CMV-associated chains as specific for CMV antigens.

Concerning this clone itself: Antigen: not known.

The method was immunoSEQ multiplex PCR; TCRdb's version includes in-frame clones alone and lacks a portion of them. The sample has hundreds of thousands of clones, around 86% seen once. The CDR3 sequence is 14 residues long. Trimming took off 4 bases at V and 3 bases at J, with 13 bases between the two ends. The V gene's germline CDR1 is MNHEY and CDR2 SMNVEV (reference sequence). What was sequenced was PBMCs. V gene TRBV27 combines with J gene TRBJ2-7; tentative D call: TRBD2 (5 bases). The TCR originated in a woman aged 18 to 35 in good health and CMV-seropositive. CDR3 coding DNA: TGTGCCAGCAGTTCCCCCGGGGTGGACTACGAGCAGTACTTC. It is translated as CASSSPGVDYEQYF.